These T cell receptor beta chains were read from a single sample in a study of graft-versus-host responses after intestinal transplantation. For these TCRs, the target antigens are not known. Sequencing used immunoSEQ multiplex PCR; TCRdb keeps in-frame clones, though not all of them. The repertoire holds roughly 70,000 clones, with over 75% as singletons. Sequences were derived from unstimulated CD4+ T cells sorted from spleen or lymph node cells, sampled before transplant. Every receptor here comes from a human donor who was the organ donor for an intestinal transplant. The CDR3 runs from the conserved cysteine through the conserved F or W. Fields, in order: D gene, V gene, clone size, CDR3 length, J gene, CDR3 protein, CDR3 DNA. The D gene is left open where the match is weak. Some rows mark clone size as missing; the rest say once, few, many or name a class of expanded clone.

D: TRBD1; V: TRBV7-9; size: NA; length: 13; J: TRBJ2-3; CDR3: CASSVQGAHTQYF; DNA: TGTGCCAGCAGCGTTCAGGGGGCGCATACGCAGTATTTT
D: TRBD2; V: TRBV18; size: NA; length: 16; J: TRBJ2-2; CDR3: CASFSTGTSRTGELFF; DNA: TGTGCCAGCTTCAGTACCGGGACTAGCCGTACCGGGGAGCTGTTTTTT
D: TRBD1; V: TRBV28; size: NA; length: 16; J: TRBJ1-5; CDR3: CASSFSGGRSNQPQHF; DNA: TGTGCCAGCAGTTTTTCAGGGGGCCGGAGCAATCAGCCCCAGCATTTT
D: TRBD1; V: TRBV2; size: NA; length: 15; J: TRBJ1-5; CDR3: CASSEALGGDQPQHF; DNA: TGTGCCAGCAGTGAAGCGCTAGGGGGCGATCAGCCCCAGCATTTT
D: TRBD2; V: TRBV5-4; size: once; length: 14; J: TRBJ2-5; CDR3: CASSLGGGQETQYF; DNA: TGTGCCAGCAGCCTGGGCGGGGGACAAGAGACCCAGTACTTC
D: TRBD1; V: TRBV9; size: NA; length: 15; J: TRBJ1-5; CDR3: CASSVGLTGVQPQHF; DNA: TGTGCCAGCAGCGTAGGTCTCACAGGGGTTCAGCCCCAGCATTTT
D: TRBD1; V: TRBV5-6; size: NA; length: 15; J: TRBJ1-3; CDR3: CASSLAGGSGNTIYF; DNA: TGTGCCAGCAGCTTGGCAGGGGGCTCTGGAAACACCATATATTTT
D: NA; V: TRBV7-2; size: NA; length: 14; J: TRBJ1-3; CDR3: CASSFPQSGNTIYF; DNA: TGTGCCAGCAGCTTTCCGCAGTCTGGAAACACCATATATTTT
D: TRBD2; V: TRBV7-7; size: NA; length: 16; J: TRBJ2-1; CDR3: CASSPAGADFYNEQFF; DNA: TGTGCTAGCAGCCCAGCGGGGGCCGACTTTTACAATGAGCAGTTCTTC
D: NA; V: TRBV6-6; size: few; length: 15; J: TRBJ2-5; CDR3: CASSSPGLQGETQYF; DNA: TGTGCCAGCAGTTCCCCGGGACTCCAAGGAGAGACCCAGTACTTC
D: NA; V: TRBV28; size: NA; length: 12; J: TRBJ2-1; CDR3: CASRVGSNEQFF; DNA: TGTGCCAGCAGGGTGGGGAGCAATGAGCAGTTCTTC
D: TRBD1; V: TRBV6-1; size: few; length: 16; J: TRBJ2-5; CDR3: CASSDPPGGPQETQYF; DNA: TGTGCCAGCAGTGACCCCCCAGGGGGTCCTCAAGAGACCCAGTACTTC
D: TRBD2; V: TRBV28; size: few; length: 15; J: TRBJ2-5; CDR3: CASRPGLAGKETQYF; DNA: TGTGCCAGCAGACCCGGACTAGCGGGTAAAGAGACCCAGTACTTC
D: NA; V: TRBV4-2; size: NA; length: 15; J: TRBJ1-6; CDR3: CASSQAGEANSPLHF; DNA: TGTGCCAGCAGCCAAGCCGGGGAGGCGAATTCACCCCTCCACTTT
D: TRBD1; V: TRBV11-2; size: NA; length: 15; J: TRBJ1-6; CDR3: CASSSGQAYNSPLHF; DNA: TGTGCCAGCAGCTCGGGACAGGCTTATAATTCACCCCTCCACTTT
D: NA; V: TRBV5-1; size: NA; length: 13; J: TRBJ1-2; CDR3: CASSAGRPLGYTF; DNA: TGCGCCAGCAGCGCGGGACGACCGCTAGGCTACACCTTC
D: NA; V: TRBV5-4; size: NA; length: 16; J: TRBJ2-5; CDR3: CASSLGSKLLQETQYF; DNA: TGTGCCAGCAGCTTGGGGTCCAAGCTCCTCCAAGAGACCCAGTACTTC
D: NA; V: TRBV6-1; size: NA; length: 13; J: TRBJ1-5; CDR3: CASSGQINQPQHF; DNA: TGTGCCAGCAGCGGACAGATCAATCAGCCCCAGCATTTT
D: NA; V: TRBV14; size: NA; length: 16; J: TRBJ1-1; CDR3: CASSQLRKQGNTEAFF; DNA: TGTGCCAGCAGCCAACTACGGAAACAGGGGAACACTGAAGCTTTCTTT
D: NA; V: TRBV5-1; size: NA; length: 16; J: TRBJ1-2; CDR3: CASSLDGPGELDGYTF; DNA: TGCGCCAGCAGCTTGGACGGACCGGGGGAATTGGATGGCTACACCTTC
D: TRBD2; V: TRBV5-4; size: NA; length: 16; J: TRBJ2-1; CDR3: CASSLALGGGAGEQFF; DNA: TGTGCCAGCAGCTTGGCCCTTGGCGGGGGGGCCGGGGAGCAGTTCTTC
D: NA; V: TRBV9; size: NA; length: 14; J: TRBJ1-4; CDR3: CASSVGDTGEKLFF; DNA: TGTGCCAGCAGCGTAGGGGACACCGGGGAAAAACTGTTTTTT
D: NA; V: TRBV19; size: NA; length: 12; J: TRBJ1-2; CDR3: CASNGSPNGYTF; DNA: TGTGCCAGTAACGGGAGTCCCAACGGCTACACCTTC
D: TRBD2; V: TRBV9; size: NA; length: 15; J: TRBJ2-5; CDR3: CASSAGTSGTETQYF; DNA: TGTGCCAGCAGCGCCGGGACTAGCGGAACAGAGACCCAGTACTTC
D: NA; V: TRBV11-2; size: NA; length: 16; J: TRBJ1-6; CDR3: CASSLGGVGSNSPLHF; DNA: TGTGCCAGCAGCTTAGGGGGAGTAGGGAGTAATTCACCCCTCCACTTT
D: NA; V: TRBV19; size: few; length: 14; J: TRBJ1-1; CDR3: CASSKSGMNTEAFF; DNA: TGTGCCAGTAGTAAGTCAGGTATGAACACTGAAGCTTTCTTT
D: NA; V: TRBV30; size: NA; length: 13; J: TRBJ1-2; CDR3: CAWSIPGAYGYTF; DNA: TGTGCCTGGAGTATCCCCGGTGCCTATGGCTACACCTTC
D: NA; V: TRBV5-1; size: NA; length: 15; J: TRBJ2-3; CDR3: CASSLGASGGNTQYF; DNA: TGCGCCAGCAGCTTGGGAGCGTCGGGCGGGAATACGCAGTATTTT
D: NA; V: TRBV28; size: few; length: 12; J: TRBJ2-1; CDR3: CASSTSQNEQFF; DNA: TGTGCCAGCAGCACCTCTCAGAATGAGCAGTTCTTC
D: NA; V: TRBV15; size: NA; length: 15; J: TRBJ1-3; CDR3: CATSRYTGSGNTIYF; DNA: TGTGCCACCAGCAGATATACAGGGTCTGGAAACACCATATATTTT
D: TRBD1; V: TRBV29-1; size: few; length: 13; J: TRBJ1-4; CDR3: CSVGGTANEKLFF; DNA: TGCAGCGTTGGAGGGACAGCTAATGAAAAACTGTTTTTT
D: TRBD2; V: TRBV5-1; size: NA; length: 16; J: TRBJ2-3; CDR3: CASSPGTSGGADTQYF; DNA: TGCGCCAGCAGCCCGGGGACTAGCGGGGGGGCAGATACGCAGTATTTT
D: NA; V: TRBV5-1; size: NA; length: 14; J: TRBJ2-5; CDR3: CASSVDSRQETQYF; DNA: TGCGCCAGCAGCGTAGACAGTAGGCAAGAGACCCAGTACTTC
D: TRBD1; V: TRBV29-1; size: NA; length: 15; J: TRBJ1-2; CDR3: CSVATGTGGHYGYTF; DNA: TGCAGCGTCGCCACGGGGACAGGGGGCCACTATGGCTACACCTTC
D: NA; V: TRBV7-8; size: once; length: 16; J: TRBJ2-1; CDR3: CASSPGRAAGYNEQFF; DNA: TGTGCCAGCAGCCCAGGAAGGGCTGCGGGGTACAATGAGCAGTTCTTC
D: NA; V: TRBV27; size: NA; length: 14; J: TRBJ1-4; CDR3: CASSTRVDNEKLFF; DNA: TGTGCCAGCAGTACCAGGGTGGATAACGAAAAACTGTTTTTT
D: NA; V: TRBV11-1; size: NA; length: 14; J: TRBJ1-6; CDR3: CASSFGQTNSPLHF; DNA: TGTGCCAGCAGCTTCGGACAGACTAATTCACCCCTCCACTTT
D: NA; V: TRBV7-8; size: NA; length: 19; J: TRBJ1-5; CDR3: CASSFQVWSWTETNQPQHF; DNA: TGTGCCAGCAGCTTTCAGGTCTGGTCTTGGACAGAGACCAATCAGCCCCAGCATTTT
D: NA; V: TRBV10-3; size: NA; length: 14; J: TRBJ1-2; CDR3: CAISEQDRPYGYTF; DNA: TGTGCCATCAGTGAACAGGACAGACCCTATGGCTACACCTTC
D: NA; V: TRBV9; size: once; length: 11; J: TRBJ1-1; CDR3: CASWGETEAFF; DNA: TGTGCCAGCTGGGGGGAGACTGAAGCTTTCTTT
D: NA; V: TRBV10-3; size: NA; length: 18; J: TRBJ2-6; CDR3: CAISGGGALPSGANVLTF; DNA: TGTGCCATCAGTGGAGGGGGGGCACTACCGTCTGGGGCCAACGTCCTGACTTTC
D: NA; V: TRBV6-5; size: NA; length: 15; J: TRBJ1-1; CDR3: CASTDGPTMNTEAFF; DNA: TGTGCCAGCACCGACGGCCCCACTATGAACACTGAAGCTTTCTTT
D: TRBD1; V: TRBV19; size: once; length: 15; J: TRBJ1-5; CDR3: CASSIIDRDDQPQHF; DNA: TGTGCCAGTAGTATAATCGACAGGGACGATCAGCCCCAGCATTTT
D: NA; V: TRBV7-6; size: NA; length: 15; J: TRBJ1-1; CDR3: CASSLGRAVNTEAFF; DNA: TGTGCCAGCAGCTTAGGGCGGGCTGTGAACACTGAAGCTTTCTTT
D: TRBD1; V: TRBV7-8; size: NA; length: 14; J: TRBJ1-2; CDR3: CASSLTGQSYGYTF; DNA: TGTGCCAGCAGCTTAACGGGACAGAGCTATGGCTACACCTTC
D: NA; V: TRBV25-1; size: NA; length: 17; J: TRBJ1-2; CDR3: CASSDSWLGSSNYGYTF; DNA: TGTGCCAGCAGTGATAGCTGGCTCGGGTCTTCTAACTATGGCTACACCTTC
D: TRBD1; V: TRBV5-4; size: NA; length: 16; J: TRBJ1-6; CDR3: CASSTRTGGYNSPLHF; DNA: TGTGCCAGCAGCACCAGGACAGGGGGCTATAATTCACCCCTCCACTTT
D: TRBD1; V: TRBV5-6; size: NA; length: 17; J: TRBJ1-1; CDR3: CASSTLWTGEVNTEAFF; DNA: TGTGCCAGCAGCACCCTTTGGACAGGGGAAGTGAACACTGAAGCTTTCTTT
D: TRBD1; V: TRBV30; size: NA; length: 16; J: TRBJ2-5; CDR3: CAWRLEWTGGRETQYF; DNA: TGTGCCTGGAGACTAGAATGGACAGGGGGACGAGAGACCCAGTACTTC
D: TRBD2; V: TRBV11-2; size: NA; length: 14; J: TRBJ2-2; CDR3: CASSPDGGAGELFF; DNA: TGTGCCAGCAGCCCGGACGGGGGGGCCGGGGAGCTGTTTTTT
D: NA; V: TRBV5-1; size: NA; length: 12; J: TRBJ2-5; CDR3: CASSLGRETQYF; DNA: TGCGCCAGCAGCTTGGGTCGAGAGACCCAGTACTTC
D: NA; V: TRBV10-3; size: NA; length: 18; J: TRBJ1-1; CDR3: CAIKGRQPNPEPNTEAFF; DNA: TGTGCCATCAAAGGACGACAGCCGAACCCAGAACCGAACACTGAAGCTTTCTTT
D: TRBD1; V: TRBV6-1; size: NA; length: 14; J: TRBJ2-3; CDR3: CASMLDRGTDTQYF; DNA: TGTGCCAGCATGCTGGACAGGGGGACAGATACGCAGTATTTT
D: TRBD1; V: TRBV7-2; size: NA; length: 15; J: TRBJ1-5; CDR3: CASSLEGQGNQPQHF; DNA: TGTGCCAGCAGCTTAGAGGGACAGGGGAATCAGCCCCAGCATTTT
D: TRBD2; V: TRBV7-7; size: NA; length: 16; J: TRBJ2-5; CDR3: CASSYSSGGKQETQYF; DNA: TGTGCTAGCAGCTATTCTAGCGGGGGCAAACAAGAGACCCAGTACTTC